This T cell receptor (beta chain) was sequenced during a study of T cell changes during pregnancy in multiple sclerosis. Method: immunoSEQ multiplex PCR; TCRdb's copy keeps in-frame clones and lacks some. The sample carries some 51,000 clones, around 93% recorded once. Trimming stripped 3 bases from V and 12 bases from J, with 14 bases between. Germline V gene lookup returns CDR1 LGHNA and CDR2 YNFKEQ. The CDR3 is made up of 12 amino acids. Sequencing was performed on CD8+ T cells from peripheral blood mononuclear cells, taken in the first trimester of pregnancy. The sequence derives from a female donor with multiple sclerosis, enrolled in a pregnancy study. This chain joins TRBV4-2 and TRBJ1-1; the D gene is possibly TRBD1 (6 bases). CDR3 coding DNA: TGTGCCAGCAGCCACGGGGGGCAGGGAACTTTCTTT. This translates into CASSHGGQGTFF.